Shown below are 14 T cell receptor beta chains from a single sample sequenced in a study of T-cell reconstitution after alpha-beta-depleted transplantation in children. Unique molecular identifiers were used to barcode this TCRbeta library. TCRdb recomputed calls from the PCR reads with MiXCR, one row per CDR3 protein. The table lists around 670,000 distinct CDR3 sequences, less than 15% of them singletons. Specimen: PBMCs, collected before TCRalphabeta/CD19-depleted stem cell transplant. The source is a girl aged 2-10 years with congenital amegakaryocytic thrombocytopenia, due to receive a stem cell transplant.

This clonotype was found many times. This sequence joins TRBV24-1 and TRBJ2-1; 7 bases align to TRBD1. The CDR3 spans 16 residues. Germline CDR1 reads KGHDR; CDR2 reads SFDVKD. V shed 4 bases, J shed 5 bases, and the junction held 10 bases outside the gene matches. CDR3 region: CATSDNQGVSHNEQFF. CDR3 nucleotides: TGTGCCACCAGTGACAATCAGGGGGTTAGCCACAATGAGCAGTTCTTC.

In this sample, this clonotype turned up a few times. This sequence joins TRBV5-1 and TRBJ2-3; TRBD2 matches 9 bases. The CDR3 is 16 residues long. Per germline, CDR1 SGHRS and CDR2 YFSETQ. V lost 0 bases and J lost 6; bases outside the gene matches: 8. The DNA for the CDR3 is TGCGCCAGCAGCTTGGCCTTAGCGGGAGTGAGGGATACGCAGTATTTT. Its translation: CASSLALAGVRDTQYF.

This clonotype has a count of ten or more. The CDR3 loop is CASSLAWGSEQFF. The CDR3, as DNA: TGTGCCAGCAGCCTGGCCTGGGGGTCTGAGCAGTTCTTC. V usage is TRBV6-6 and J usage is TRBJ2-1, with D perhaps being TRBD1 or TRBD2 (5 bases each). The ends were cut back, 6 bases at V and 9 bases at J, with 15 bases in the middle. The CDR3 is 13 residues long. CDR1 is MNHNY, CDR2 SVGAGI, per germline (reference sequence).

Here the CDR3 DNA reads TGTGCCAGCAGCACCCGGACTAGCGGGGCGTACGAGCAGTACTTC. Translating gives CASSTRTSGAYEQYF. The V gene is TRBV7-2, the J gene TRBJ2-7, with 12 bases lining up with TRBD2. This CDR3 is 15 amino acids long. Germline CDR1 SGHTA, CDR2 FQGNSA. J gave up 4 bases and V 5 bases, and 6 bases lay outside the gene matches.

This sequence joins TRBV12-3 or TRBV12-4 and TRBJ2-5; perhaps TRBD2 as D (5 bases). V was cut by 4 bases and J by 2 bases, with 11 bases left in between. The CDR3 runs to 14 residues. The CDR3 reads CASSYYREQETQYF. The CDR3 DNA reads as TGTGCCAGCAGTTACTATAGGGAGCAAGAGACCCAGTACTTC.

The rearrangement links TRBV12-3 or TRBV12-4 to TRBJ2-7, with D tentatively TRBD2 (6 bases). V was clipped by 6 bases and J by 1 base, with 10 bases between them. CDR3 size: 13 residues. In DNA, the CDR3 is TGTGCCAGCAGCGGAGGGTGGTCCTACGAGCAGTACTTC. This sequence encodes CASSGGWSYEQYF.

This clonotype was seen more than once but under ten times. The V call is TRBV14, the J call TRBJ2-1, with no clear D. The CDR3 totals 11 residues. V shed 1 base and J shed 9 bases, with 4 bases lying between them. Germline values: CDR1 SGHDN, CDR2 FVKESK. The CDR3 DNA reads as TGTGCCAGCAGCCAAGCCGGTGAGCAGTTCTTC. It is translated as CASSQAGEQFF.

This clonotype was seen many times. The chain is built from TRBV9 and TRBJ2-1; the D is unclear. This CDR3 spans 16 amino acids. In germline, CDR1 is SGDLS, CDR2 YYNGEE. Trimming left V 4 bases short and J 0 bases short, with 14 bases between. The CDR3 region is CASSSSGSLSYNEQFF. The DNA of the CDR3 is TGTGCCAGCAGCTCCTCGGGCTCCCTCTCCTACAATGAGCAGTTCTTC. Looking up the rest from reference TRBV9 and TRBJ2-1 gives the full variable domain: DSGVTQTPKHLITATGQRVTLRCSPRSGDLSVYWYQQSLDQGLQFLIQYYNGEERAKGNILERFSAQQFPDLHSELNLSSLELGDSALYFCASSSSGSLSYNEQFFGPGTRLTVL.

At least ten counts were recorded for this clonotype. The chain recombines TRBV28 with TRBJ2-7; D perhaps matches TRBD2 (5 bases). The CDR3 runs to 16 residues. Germline values: CDR1 MDHEN, CDR2 SYDVKM. V was shortened by 3 bases and J by 3 bases, with 18 bases between the two germline ends. CDR3 loop: CASSFGSPAASYEQYF. CDR3 bases: TGTGCCAGCAGTTTTGGTTCTCCAGCGGCGAGCTACGAGCAGTACTTC.

Points on this clonotype: The likely explanation is a read error, given a far larger clone one base away. This sequence joins TRBV12-3 or TRBV12-4 and TRBJ2-5; TRBD1 matches 7 bases. The CDR3 spans 13 residues. CDR3 nucleotides: TGTGCCAGCAGCAGGGGACAGCAAGAGACCCAGCACTTC. Its protein is CASSRGQQETQHF.

This clonotype was seen ten or more times. This rearrangement joins TRBV6-5 to TRBJ2-2; TRBD1 is a possible D gene (6 bases). The V gene's germline CDR1 is MNHEY and CDR2 SVGAGI. This CDR3 region has 12 residues. CDR3 nucleotides: TGTGGGGCCTCACAGGGAACCGGGGAGCTGTTTTTT. Its protein product is CGASQGTGELFF.

This clonotype was detected many times. CDR3 nucleotides: TGCGCCAGCAGCTGGGGTCGGGAGCTGTTTTTT. It translates to CASSWGRELFF. J is TRBJ2-2 and V is TRBV5-1; D not certain. Germline CDR1 and CDR2: SGHRS and YFSETQ. V lost 3 bases and J 9 bases, leaving 6 bases between the germline ends. The CDR3 runs to 11 residues.

V usage is TRBV7-8 and J usage is TRBJ2-4; 12 bases line up with TRBD2. In germline, CDR1 is SGHVS, CDR2 FQNEAQ. The junction had 9 bases not matched to a gene; V was cut back by 6 bases and J by 0 bases. The CDR3 spans 18 residues. CDR3: CASSSGLAGTLAKNIQYF. The CDR3 DNA is TGTGCCAGCAGTTCTGGACTAGCGGGAACACTAGCCAAAAACATTCAGTACTTC.

This clonotype was counted many times. V usage is TRBV5-5 and J usage is TRBJ2-1; D uncertain. V was shortened by 4 bases and J by 4 bases, with 6 bases between the two germline ends. The CDR3 sequence is 12 residues long. Germline V gene data show CDR1 as SGHKS and CDR2 as YYEKEE (reference sequence). The CDR3 spells CASSPPYNEQFF. The CDR3 bases are TGTGCCAGCAGCCCGCCTTACAATGAGCAGTTCTTC.